What follows is one T cell receptor (beta chain) and its context. The record originates from a study of shared T cell receptors in the human thymus. The table came from immunoSEQ multiplex PCR; TCRdb's copy has only in-frame clones and leaves some out. The table lists approximately 400,000 clones, approximately 95% of them singletons. The V gene lost 10 bases and the J gene lost 1 base, with 14 bases spanning the gap. Looked up from germline, CDR1 is SGHTS and CDR2 is YDEGEE. The CDR3 has 13 amino acids. The chain recombines TRBV5-8 with TRBJ2-5; D may match TRBD1 or TRBD2 (5 bases each). The clonotype comes from a human donor. The sample consisted of thymocytes. In nucleotides, the CDR3 is TGTGCCCCCCGGGGCAGCCTCCAAGAGACCCAGTACTTC. Its translation: CAPRGSLQETQYF.